This T cell receptor beta chain was sequenced during a study of long-term antiretroviral therapy in people with HIV. In regard to this clone: Its antigen is undetermined.

The libraries were made with immunoSEQ v3.0 at survey level. Clones were sequenced by immunoSEQ multiplex PCR, and TCRdb holds only the in-frame ones, with some missing. The table includes some 28,000 clones, over 90% detected once. The ends were cut back, 5 bases at V and 4 bases at J, with 19 bases in the middle. This CDR3 region has 16 residues. Germline V gives CDR1 SGHVS, CDR2 FQNEAQ. Sampling of each donor yielded at least one pre-ART PBMC sample and at least two post-ART PBMC samples. Study-level findings and limits: Possibly under older ART regimens, blood was drawn between about 2003 and 2017. Records did not include ART adherence, viral resistance or therapy changes. ART was followed by higher diversity that remained below transplant donor controls.

This clonotype was sampled from a man aged 25 to 40 with HIV. The chain links TRBV7-8 to TRBJ2-3; D remains unclear. This sample comprised unsorted PBMCs, obtained more than 6 years after starting antiretroviral therapy. CDR3: CASSPRLWREADTQYF. The CDR3 nucleotides are TGTGCCAGCAGCCCAAGACTTTGGAGAGAGGCAGATACGCAGTATTTT.